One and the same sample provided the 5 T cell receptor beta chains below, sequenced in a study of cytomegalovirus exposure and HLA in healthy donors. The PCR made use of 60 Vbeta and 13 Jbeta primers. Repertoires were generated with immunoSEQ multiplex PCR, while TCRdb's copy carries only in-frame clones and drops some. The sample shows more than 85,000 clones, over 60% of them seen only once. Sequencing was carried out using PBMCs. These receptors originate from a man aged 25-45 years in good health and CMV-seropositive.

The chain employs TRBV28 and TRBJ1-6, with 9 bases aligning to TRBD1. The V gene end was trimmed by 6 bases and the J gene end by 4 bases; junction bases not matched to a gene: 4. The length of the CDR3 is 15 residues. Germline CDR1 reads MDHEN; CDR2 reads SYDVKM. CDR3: CASSTGGLYNSPLHF. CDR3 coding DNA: TGTGCCAGCAGCACAGGGGGCCTTTATAATTCACCCCTCCACTTT.

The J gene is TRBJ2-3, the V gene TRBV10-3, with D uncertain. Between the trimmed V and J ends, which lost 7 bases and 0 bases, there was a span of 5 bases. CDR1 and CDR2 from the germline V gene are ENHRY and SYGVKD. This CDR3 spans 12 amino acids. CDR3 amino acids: CAITGSTDTQYF. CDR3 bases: TGTGCCATCACCGGGAGCACAGATACGCAGTATTTT.

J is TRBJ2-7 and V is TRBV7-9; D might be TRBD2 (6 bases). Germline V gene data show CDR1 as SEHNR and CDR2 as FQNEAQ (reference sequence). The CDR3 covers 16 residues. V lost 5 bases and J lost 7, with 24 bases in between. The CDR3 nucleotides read TGTGCCAGCAGCCGGGTACCGGGACTTTCCGGCTCAGAGCAGTACTTC. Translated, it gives CASSRVPGLSGSEQYF.

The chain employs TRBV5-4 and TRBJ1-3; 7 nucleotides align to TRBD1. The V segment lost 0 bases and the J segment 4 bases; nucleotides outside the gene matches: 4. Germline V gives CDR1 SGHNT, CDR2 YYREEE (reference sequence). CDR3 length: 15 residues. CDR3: CASSLGQGLGNTIYF. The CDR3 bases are TGTGCCAGCAGCTTGGGACAGGGATTAGGAAACACCATATATTTT.

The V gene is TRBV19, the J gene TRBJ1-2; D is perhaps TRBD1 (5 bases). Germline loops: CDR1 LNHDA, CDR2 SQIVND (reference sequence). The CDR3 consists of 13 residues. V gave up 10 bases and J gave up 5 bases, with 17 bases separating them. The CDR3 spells CATFKRQSYGYTF. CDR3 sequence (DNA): TGTGCCACGTTTAAAAGACAGAGTTATGGCTACACCTTC. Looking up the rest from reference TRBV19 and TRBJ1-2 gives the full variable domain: DGGITQSPKYLFRKEGQNVTLSCEQNLNHDAMYWYRQDPGQGLRLIYYSQIVNDFQKGDIAEGYSVSREKKESFPLTVTSAQKNPTAFYLCATFKRQSYGYTFGSGTRLTVV.